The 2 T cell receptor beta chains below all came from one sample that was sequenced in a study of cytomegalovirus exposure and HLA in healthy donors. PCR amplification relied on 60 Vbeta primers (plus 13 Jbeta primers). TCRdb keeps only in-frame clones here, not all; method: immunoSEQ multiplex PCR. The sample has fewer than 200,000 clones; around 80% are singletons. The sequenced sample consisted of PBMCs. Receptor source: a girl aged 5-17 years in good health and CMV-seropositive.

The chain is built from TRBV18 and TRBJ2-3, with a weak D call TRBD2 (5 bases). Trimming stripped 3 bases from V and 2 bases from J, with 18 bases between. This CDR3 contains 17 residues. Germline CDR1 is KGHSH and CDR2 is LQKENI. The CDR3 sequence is CASSPKGGLGNTDTQYF. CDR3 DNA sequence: TGTGCCAGCTCACCCAAAGGCGGTCTCGGGAACACAGATACGCAGTATTTT.

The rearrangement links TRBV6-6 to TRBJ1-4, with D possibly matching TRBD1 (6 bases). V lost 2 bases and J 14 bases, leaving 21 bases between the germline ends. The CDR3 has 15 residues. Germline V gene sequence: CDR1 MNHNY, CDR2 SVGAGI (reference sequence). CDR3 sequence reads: CASSYTELPGQYLFF. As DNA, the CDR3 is TGTGCCAGCAGTTACACCGAACTCCCGGGACAATATCTGTTTTTT.